This T cell receptor beta chain was sequenced for a study of T-cell memory formation after mild COVID-19. General study findings and limits: Clones which contracted sat mainly in CM and EM if CD4+, and in EMRA if CD8+.

With regard to this clonotype: Its antigen is unidentified.

TCRdb reprocessed the 5' RACE reads via MiXCR and lists one record per CDR3 protein. The profile shows about 350,000 distinct CDR3 sequences, approximately 13% of them singletons. CDR1 SGHRS and CDR2 YFSETQ come from the germline V gene. The V gene lost 5 bases and the J gene lost 5 bases, with 16 bases spanning the gap. CDR3 size: 14 residues. The sequenced material came from PBMCs or a T cell subset sorted from them (not recorded which). The chain employs TRBV5-1 and TRBJ2-5; D is possibly TRBD1 (6 bases). The TCR comes from a man aged 18 to 29 who had mild COVID-19 (a few samples of this study predate the infection). Cell type and time point are not known. In DNA form, the CDR3 reads TGCGCCAGCAGTATGACAGGATCCGGGGAGACCCAGTACTTC. Translated: CASSMTGSGETQYF.